What follows are 5 T cell receptor beta chains derived from one specimen sequenced in a study of T cell responses to AZD1222 COVID-19 vaccine (dated by TCRdb to the early 2020s). Library generation was performed with the immunoSEQ multiplex PCR assay. TCRdb holds this immuneACCESS table with in-frame rearrangements only. Some clones are missing; in checked studies, unresolved V genes explain under half, and the rest has no known cause. The sample table lists under 200,000 clones, roughly nine tenths of them with a count of one. Clones ranked in the top ten supply about 1.9% of the sample. Reading the label with the study, this specimen's time point is: baseline before first vaccination. The starting material was peripheral blood, obtained on day 0 of AZD1222 vaccination. The receptor set was obtained from an adult in good health.

This chain connects TRBV24-1 to TRBJ1-4; D might be TRBD1 (6 bases). In germline, CDR1 is KGHDR, CDR2 SFDVKD. The CDR3 loop spans 14 amino acids. Trimming removed 3 bases from V and 2 bases from J, with 6 bases in between. The CDR3 sequence is CATSDDRTNEKLFF. CDR3 sequence (DNA): TGTGCCACCAGTGATGACAGGACTAATGAAAAACTGTTTTTT.

Only one count was recorded for this clone. This chain joins TRBV28 and TRBJ1-1; D unclear. Between the trimmed V and J ends, which lost 7 bases and 0 bases, there was a span of 9 bases. From germline, CDR1 is MDHEN and CDR2 SYDVKM. This CDR3 has 13 residues. The chain's CDR3 is CASKKYMNTEAFF. In DNA form, the CDR3 reads TGTGCCAGCAAAAAGTACATGAACACTGAAGCTTTCTTT.

The J gene is TRBJ1-1, the V gene TRBV11-2; perhaps TRBD1 as D (6 bases). This CDR3 region has 13 residues. The germline V and J ends were trimmed by 5 bases and 12 bases, with 19 bases remaining between them. In germline, CDR1 is SGHAT, CDR2 FQNNGV. CDR3 in DNA: TGTGCCAGCAGCCTGCCCGGGGGGCGCGTGACTTTCTTT. It specifies CASSLPGGRVTFF.

This rearrangement joins TRBV27 to TRBJ2-1; D not certain. There are 12 residues in the CDR3. Trimming left V 6 bases short and J 5 bases short, with 8 bases between. Per the germline V gene, CDR1 is MNHEY and CDR2 is SMNVEV (reference sequence). The CDR3 DNA sequence: TGTGCCAGCAGCCCACACAACAATGAGCAGTTCTTC. It translates to CASSPHNNEQFF.

V is TRBV19 and J is TRBJ1-5; D not resolved. V was shortened by 7 bases and J by 13 bases, with 14 bases between the two germline ends. Germline CDR1 and CDR2: LNHDA and SQIVND (reference sequence). The CDR3 has 11 amino acids. The CDR3, as DNA: TGTGCCAGTATATCCGAAGGCAATCAGCATTTT. Translation: CASISEGNQHF.